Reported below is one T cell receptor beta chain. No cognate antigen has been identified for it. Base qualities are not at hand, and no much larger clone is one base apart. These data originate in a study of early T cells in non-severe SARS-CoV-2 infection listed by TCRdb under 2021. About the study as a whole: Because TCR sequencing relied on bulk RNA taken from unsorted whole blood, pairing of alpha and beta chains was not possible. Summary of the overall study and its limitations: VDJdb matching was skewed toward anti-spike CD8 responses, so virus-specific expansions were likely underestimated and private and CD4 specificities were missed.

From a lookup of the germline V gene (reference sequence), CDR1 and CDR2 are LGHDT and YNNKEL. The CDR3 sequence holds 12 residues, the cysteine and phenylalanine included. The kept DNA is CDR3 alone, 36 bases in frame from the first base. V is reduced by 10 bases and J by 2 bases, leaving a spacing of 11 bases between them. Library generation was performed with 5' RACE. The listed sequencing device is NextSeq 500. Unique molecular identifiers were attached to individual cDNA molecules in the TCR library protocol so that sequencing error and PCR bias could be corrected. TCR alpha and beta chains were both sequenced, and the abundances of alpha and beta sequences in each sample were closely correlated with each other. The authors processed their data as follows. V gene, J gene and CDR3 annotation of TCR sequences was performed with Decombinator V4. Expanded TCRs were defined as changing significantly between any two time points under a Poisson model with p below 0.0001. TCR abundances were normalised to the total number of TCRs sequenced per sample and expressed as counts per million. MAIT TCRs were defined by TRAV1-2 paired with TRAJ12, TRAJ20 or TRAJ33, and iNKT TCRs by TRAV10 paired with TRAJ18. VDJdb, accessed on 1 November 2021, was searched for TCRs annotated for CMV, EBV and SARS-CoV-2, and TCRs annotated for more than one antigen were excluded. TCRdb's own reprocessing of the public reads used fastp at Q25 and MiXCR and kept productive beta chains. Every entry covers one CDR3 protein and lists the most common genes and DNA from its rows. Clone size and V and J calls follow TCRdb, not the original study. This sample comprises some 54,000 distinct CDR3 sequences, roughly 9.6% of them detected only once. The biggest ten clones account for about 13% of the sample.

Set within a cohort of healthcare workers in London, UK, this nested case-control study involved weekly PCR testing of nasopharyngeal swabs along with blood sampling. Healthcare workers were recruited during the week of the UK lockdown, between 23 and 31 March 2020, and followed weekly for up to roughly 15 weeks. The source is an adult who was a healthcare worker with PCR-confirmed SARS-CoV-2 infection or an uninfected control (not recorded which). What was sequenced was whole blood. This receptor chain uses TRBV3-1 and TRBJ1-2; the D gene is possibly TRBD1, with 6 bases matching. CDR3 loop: CATRTGNYGYTF. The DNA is TGTGCCACCCGTACAGGGAACTATGGCTACACCTTC. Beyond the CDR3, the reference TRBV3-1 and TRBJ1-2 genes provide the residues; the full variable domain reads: DTAVSQTPKYLVTQMGNDKSIKCEQNLGHDTMYWYKQDSKKFLKIMFSYNNKELIINETVPNRFSPKSPDKAHLNLHINSLELGDSAVYFCATRTGNYGYTFGSGTRLTVV.